The 21 T cell receptor beta chains in this list originate from one sample, sequenced in a study of blood T cell repertoires in COVID-19. Clones were sequenced by immunoSEQ multiplex PCR, and TCRdb holds only the in-frame ones, with some missing. The sample consists of about 160,000 clones, roughly 84% of them appearing once. The sequencing input was peripheral blood. All receptors derive from a man between 18 and 35 years old with active or convalescent COVID-19.

The V gene is TRBV6-6, the J gene TRBJ1-5; 10 bases map to TRBD1. In germline, CDR1 is MNHNY, CDR2 SVGAGI (reference sequence). The junction had 9 bases not matched to a gene; V was cut back by 5 bases and J by 5 bases. The CDR3 is 16 residues long. The chain's CDR3 is CASSLRDRGRDQPQHF. CDR3 DNA sequence: TGTGCCAGCAGTCTCCGGGACAGGGGCAGAGATCAGCCCCAGCATTTT.

The genes are TRBV3-1 (or the pseudogene TRBV3-2) and TRBJ1-1, with 7 nucleotides matching TRBD1. The CDR3 consists of 14 residues. J gave up 3 bases and V 3 bases, and 4 bases lay outside the gene matches. CDR1 is LGHDT and CDR2 is YNNKEL in the germline V gene (reference sequence). This CDR3 is CASSQRGPDTEAFF. The DNA of the CDR3 is TGTGCCAGCAGCCAGAGGGGGCCTGACACTGAAGCTTTCTTT.

The rearrangement joins TRBV18 to TRBJ1-5; 8 bases line up with TRBD1. Looked up from germline, CDR1 is KGHSH and CDR2 is LQKENI. Trimming took 4 bases from V and 4 from J; bases not matched to a gene: 9. The CDR3 has 16 amino acids. CDR3 region: CASSLSGGSGNQPQHF. For the CDR3, the DNA is TGTGCCAGCTCACTTTCAGGGGGCTCGGGTAATCAGCCCCAGCATTTT.

The chain links TRBV24-1 to TRBJ1-2, with TRBD1 matching over 10 bases. The V gene end was trimmed by 5 bases and the J gene end by 7 bases; junction bases not matched to a gene: 9. The CDR3 has 15 residues. Per the germline V gene, CDR1 is KGHDR and CDR2 is SFDVKD. The CDR3 region is CATSGTGGLRGGYTF. As DNA, the CDR3 is TGTGCCACCAGTGGGACAGGGGGACTTCGAGGTGGCTACACCTTC.

The rearrangement links TRBV18 to TRBJ1-1; 10 bases fit TRBD1. The junction had 3 bases not matched to a gene; V was cut back by 4 bases and J by 4 bases. The CDR3 totals 14 residues. CDR1 and CDR2 from the germline V gene are KGHSH and LQKENI. The CDR3 DNA follows: TGTGCCAGCTCACGGGGACAGGGGACCACTGAAGCTTTCTTT. Residues: CASSRGQGTTEAFF.

V is TRBV28 and J is TRBJ1-1; D is undetermined. This CDR3 is 14 amino acids long. The V gene lost 3 bases and the J gene lost 1 base, with 9 bases spanning the gap. The V gene's germline CDR1 is MDHEN and CDR2 SYDVKM. The CDR3 coding sequence is TGTGCCAGCAGTTTCCCTTTTAAGAACACTGAAGCTTTCTTT. It yields the protein CASSFPFKNTEAFF. The whole variable domain, filled in from reference TRBV28 and TRBJ1-1, reads DVKVTQSSRYLVKRTGEKVFLECVQDMDHENMFWYRQDPGLGLRLIYFSYDVKMKEKGDIPEGYSVSREKKERFSLILESASTNQTSMYLCASSFPFKNTEAFFGQGTRLTVV.

The chain recombines TRBV18 with TRBJ2-7; D not resolved. The V gene's germline CDR1 is KGHSH and CDR2 LQKENI. The CDR3 extends over 17 amino acids. The ends were cut back, 2 bases at V and 1 base at J, with 18 bases in the middle. The CDR3 coding sequence is TGTGCCAGCTCACCAGGTGGTCGATTTCGCGTTTCCTACGAGCAGTACTTC. As protein: CASSPGGRFRVSYEQYF. Based on the CDR3 plus reference TRBV18 and TRBJ2-7, the full variable domain is NAGVMQNPRHLVRRRGQEARLRCSPMKGHSHVYWYRQLPEEGLKFMVYLQKENIIDESGMPKERFSAEFPKEGPSILRIQQVVRGDSAAYFCASSPGGRFRVSYEQYFGPGTRLTVT.

V usage is TRBV5-6 and J usage is TRBJ1-3; D remains ambiguous. Germline V gives CDR1 SGHDT, CDR2 YYEEEE. This CDR3 region has 17 residues. V lost 0 bases and J 0 bases, leaving 13 bases between the germline ends. This chain's CDR3 is CASSLVGGPSSGNTIYF. DNA for the CDR3: TGTGCCAGCAGCTTGGTCGGAGGGCCAAGCTCTGGAAACACCATATATTTT.

The chain recombines TRBV27 with TRBJ2-1; 7 bases align to TRBD2. Germline-derived CDR1 and CDR2 are MNHEY and SMNVEV (reference sequence). J gave up 4 bases and V 6 bases, and 12 bases lay outside the gene matches. The CDR3 has 16 residues. CDR3 coding DNA: TGTGCCAGCAGAACTTTGGGGGGGTTTGGATACAATGAGCAGTTCTTC. It codes for CASRTLGGFGYNEQFF.

This chain links TRBV19 with TRBJ1-2; D is possibly TRBD1 (6 bases). Per the germline V gene, CDR1 is LNHDA and CDR2 is SQIVND (reference sequence). The CDR3 contains 14 residues. V was pared by 4 bases and J by 4 bases, with 13 bases between. CDR3 nucleotides: TGTGCCAGTAGTACCGCGACAGGACCCTATGGCTACACCTTC. Its protein product is CASSTATGPYGYTF.

The CDR3 nucleotides read TGTGCCAGCAGTGAGACGGGAAATCGCCAAGAGACCCAGTACTTC. It specifies CASSETGNRQETQYF. The V gene is TRBV2, the J gene TRBJ2-5; TRBD2 might be the D (5 bases). Trimming removed 3 bases at V and 1 base at J, with 12 bases between. Germline V gives CDR1 SNHLY, CDR2 FYNNEI. The CDR3 length is 15 residues.

The chain links TRBV7-9 to TRBJ1-4, with D maybe TRBD1 (6 bases). Germline V gives CDR1 SEHNR, CDR2 FQNEAQ (reference sequence). The CDR3 runs 16 residues. Trimming cost V 5 bases and J 5 bases, with 18 bases left between them. In DNA, the CDR3 is TGTGCCAGCAGCGCCACGAAACAGGGTCTGAATGAAAAACTGTTTTTT. Protein sequence: CASSATKQGLNEKLFF.

The chain carries TRBV30 and TRBJ2-3; 7 nucleotides match TRBD2. Germline V gene data show CDR1 as GTSNPN and CDR2 as SVGIG (reference sequence). The trim removed 0 bases at V and 0 bases at J, leaving 6 bases unmatched. This CDR3 is built from 16 residues. The CDR3 sequence: CAWSVYSGYSTDTQYF. The CDR3, as DNA: TGTGCCTGGAGTGTGTATAGCGGGTATAGCACAGATACGCAGTATTTT.

V gene TRBV18 combines with J gene TRBJ2-5; 7 bases line up with TRBD1. After removal of 0 bases from V and 7 bases from J, the junction contained 8 bases not matched to a gene. The CDR3 totals 15 residues. Germline CDR1 KGHSH, CDR2 LQKENI. CDR3 region: CASSPPTGRRVTQYF. The CDR3 DNA reads as TGTGCCAGCTCACCACCGACAGGGCGAAGGGTGACCCAGTACTTC.

The J gene is TRBJ1-4, the V gene TRBV10-2; 9 bases fit TRBD1. The CDR3 runs 16 residues. The germline V gene has CDR1 WSHSY and CDR2 SAAADI. V shed 6 bases and J 0 bases; nucleotides not matched to a gene: 5. The CDR3 coding sequence is TGCGCCAGCAGGCGGACAGGGGAGGCAACTAATGAAAAACTGTTTTTT. This sequence encodes CASRRTGEATNEKLFF.

This CDR3 is CASSSSTGPYGYTF. The CDR3 nucleotides read TGTGCCAGCAGCAGCTCGACAGGCCCCTATGGCTACACCTTC. The chain recombines TRBV5-4 with TRBJ1-2, with D maybe TRBD1 (6 bases). The CDR3 contains 14 residues. Per the germline V gene, CDR1 is SGHNT and CDR2 is YYREEE (reference sequence). V dropped 4 bases and J dropped 4 bases, with 14 bases sitting between them.

The genes are TRBV5-1 and TRBJ1-1; 10 bases align to TRBD1. V was clipped by 0 bases and J by 5 bases; unmatched bases: 4. CDR3 size: 15 residues. CDR1 and CDR2 from the germline V gene are SGHRS and YFSETQ. CDR3 amino acids: CASSLGGQGETEAFF. CDR3 sequence (DNA): TGCGCCAGCAGCTTGGGAGGACAGGGGGAAACTGAAGCTTTCTTT.

The genes are TRBV6-5 and TRBJ1-4; unclear D gene. The CDR3 length is 16 residues. CDR1 is MNHEY, CDR2 SVGAGI, per germline. V dropped 0 bases and J dropped 7 bases, with 15 bases sitting between them. CDR3: CASSYSSGRVVEKLFF. Written as DNA, the CDR3 is TGTGCCAGCAGTTACTCGAGTGGTAGAGTGGTTGAAAAACTGTTTTTT.

This sequence joins TRBV6-6 and TRBJ2-1; TRBD2 matches 11 bases. Germline loops: CDR1 MNHNY, CDR2 SVGAGI (reference sequence). The V and J ends lost 7 bases and 5 bases, in that order; junction bases with no gene match: 4. The CDR3 runs 14 residues. CDR3 loop: CASKGTSGNNEQFF. CDR3 sequence (DNA): TGTGCCAGCAAGGGGACTAGCGGAAACAATGAGCAGTTCTTC.

This clone has a single count. The J gene is TRBJ1-2, the V gene TRBV3-1 (or the pseudogene TRBV3-2), with 12 nucleotides matching TRBD1. From germline, CDR1 is LGHDT and CDR2 YNNKEL (reference sequence). With 4 bases clipped from V and 6 bases from J, the junction kept 18 bases outside the gene matches. The length of the CDR3 is 19 residues. DNA of the CDR3: TGTGCCAGCAGCCTAACCGCGTTCGACGGGACAGGGGGCAGAGATGGCTACACCTTC. Its protein is CASSLTAFDGTGGRDGYTF.

This chain joins TRBV5-1 and TRBJ2-7; 7 nucleotides line up with TRBD2. The germline V gene has CDR1 SGHRS and CDR2 YFSETQ. CDR3 length equals 16 residues. Trimming removed 3 bases from V and 2 bases from J; junction bases left unmatched: 11. CDR3 coding DNA: TGCGCCAGCAGCTGGGGTTCGGGAGGCCGCCCCTACGAGCAGTACTTC. Protein product: CASSWGSGGRPYEQYF.